This T cell receptor (beta chain) came from a study of blood T cells in healthy people across ages. This clonotype was recorded once. What it binds is unknown. The second PCR ran 7 to 11 cycles with a sample-barcoded 5' primer and J-beta primers. Tags on each cDNA molecule came from a template-switch adaptor with 12 random nucleotides. TCRdb passed the 5' RACE reads through MiXCR, listing each CDR3 protein once. The data hold 1.8 million or so distinct CDR3 sequences, with 35% to 50% observed a single time. Donors were healthy Caucasian individuals from Russia aged about 6 to 90. Extraction yielded at least 5 micrograms of total RNA per sample. Overall study findings and caveats: Long-lived donors had more naive CD4+ cells and higher diversity than aged donors.

Unmatched junction bases numbered 6, after V lost 4 bases and J lost 1 base. The germline CDR1 and CDR2 sequences are SQVTM and ANQGSEA. This CDR3 contains 15 residues. The chain is built from TRBV29-1 and TRBJ2-3, with 9 bases matching TRBD2. This clonotype was sampled from a human donor in good health. Source material: blood. The CDR3 sequence: CSVARSSGGTDTQYF. The CDR3 region has the DNA TGCAGCGTTGCAAGGTCTAGCGGGGGCACAGATACGCAGTATTTT.